This record covers a single T cell receptor (beta chain). Its cognate antigen is unknown. These data belong to a study of T cell responses to AZD1222 COVID-19 vaccine. This CDR3 is built from 13 residues. Trimming removed 2 bases from V and 7 bases from J; junction bases left unmatched: 3. Germline loops: CDR1 SGHDT, CDR2 YYEEEE. Assay used: immunoSEQ multiplex PCR; TCRdb lists only in-frame clones, some missing. The data hold 60,000 or so clones, with 84% observed a single time. General study results and limits: A mostly white British donor set with more females was recruited, and clonal diversity was possibly underestimated. Mapped onto spike, vaccine-associated CD4 TCRs spanned it and were dominant at 160-218 and 743-854.

The chain has TRBV5-6 and TRBJ2-1, with TRBD2 identical over 7 bases. The receptor's source is an adult in good health. Material: peripheral blood, obtained on day 0 of AZD1222 vaccination. The chain's CDR3 is CASSFLGGNEQFF. In nucleotides, the CDR3 is TGTGCCAGCAGCTTCTTGGGGGGGAATGAGCAGTTCTTC.